Below are 5 T cell receptor beta chains sequenced from a single sample in a study of cytotoxic CD8 clonotypes in ibrutinib-treated CLL (dated by TCRdb to the early 2020s). Library method: the immunoSEQ multiplex PCR assay. This is the immuneACCESS table as TCRdb keeps it, with only in-frame sequences that have V and J called. A part of the clones is gone; compared with another copy, unresolved V genes explain less than half, and the rest is unexplained. The sample table records roughly 36,000 clones; 69% of these occur just once. The ten top clones hold 28% of the sample. The source material was PBMCs, sampled before ibrutinib treatment. Receptor source: a human donor with chronic lymphocytic leukemia.

V is TRBV15 and J is TRBJ2-2; D not resolved. The CDR3 loop spans 12 amino acids. V lost 5 bases to trimming and J lost 5 bases, with 6 bases between them. Per the germline V gene, CDR1 is LNHNV and CDR2 is YYDKDF (reference sequence). CDR3 in DNA: TGTGCCACCAGCCTTAGAACCGGGGAGCTGTTTTTT. Amino acid sequence: CATSLRTGELFF.

This chain uses TRBV18 with TRBJ1-2; 8 bases fit TRBD1. Germline V lookup: CDR1 KGHSH, CDR2 LQKENI. This CDR3 has 16 amino acids. Trimming at V came to 3 bases and at J to 2 bases, leaving 8 bases not matched to a gene. For the CDR3, the DNA is TGTGCCAGCTCACCCCTAGGGACAGGAGGGAACTATGGCTACACCTTC. Its translation is CASSPLGTGGNYGYTF.

CDR3 protein: CASSPPGPWTPLHF. The CDR3 DNA reads TGTGCCAGCAGCCCACCGGGTCCCTGGACACCCCTCCACTTT. The rearrangement uses TRBV7-9 and TRBJ1-6; D remains ambiguous. The CDR3 has 14 residues. V was shortened by 5 bases and J by 11 bases, with 16 bases between the two germline ends. Looked up from germline, CDR1 is SEHNR and CDR2 is FQNEAQ (reference sequence).

A single count supports this clone. The chain couples TRBV6-1 to TRBJ1-2; no reliable D call. CDR3 length: 12 residues. In germline, CDR1 is MNHNS, CDR2 SASEGT. Between the trimmed V and J ends, which lost 1 base and 8 bases, there was a span of 8 bases. The CDR3 loop is CASSEGYMGYTF. The CDR3 bases are TGTGCCAGCAGTGAAGGATATATGGGCTACACCTTC.

The chain recombines TRBV4-1 with TRBJ2-6; D is possibly TRBD2 (6 bases). CDR1 is MGHRA, CDR2 YSYEKL, per germline. The V end lost 0 bases, the J end lost 0 bases, and 15 bases lay between the germline ends. The CDR3 is made up of 19 amino acids. The CDR3 nucleotides read TGCGCCAGCAGCCAAGATAAGGGTGGCGGGACCTCTGGGGCCAACGTCCTGACTTTC. Amino acid sequence: CASSQDKGGGTSGANVLTF.